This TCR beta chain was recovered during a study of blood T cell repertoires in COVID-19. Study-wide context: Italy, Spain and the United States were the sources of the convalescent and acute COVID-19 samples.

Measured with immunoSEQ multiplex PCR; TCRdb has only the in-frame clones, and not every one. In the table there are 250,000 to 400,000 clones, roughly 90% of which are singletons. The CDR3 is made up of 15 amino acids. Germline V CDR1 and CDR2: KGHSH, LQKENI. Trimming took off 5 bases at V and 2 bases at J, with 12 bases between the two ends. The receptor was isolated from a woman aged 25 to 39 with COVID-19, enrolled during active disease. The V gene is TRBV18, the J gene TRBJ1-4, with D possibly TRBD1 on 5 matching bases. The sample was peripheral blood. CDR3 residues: CASSWDFRTNEKLFF. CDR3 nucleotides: TGTGCCAGCTCATGGGACTTTCGGACTAATGAAAAACTGTTTTTT.